This T cell receptor beta chain was recovered during a study of PD-1 blockade in classical Hodgkin lymphoma. The length of the CDR3 is 15 residues. Germline V gives CDR1 MDHEN, CDR2 SYDVKM. The repertoire was sequenced with immunoSEQ multiplex PCR; TCRdb's copy has only in-frame clones and lacks some. The profile shows roughly 20,000 clones, around three quarters of them singletons. Time point defined: cycle 4 day 1 (C4D1), after 5 to 7 weeks of nivolumab. Every patient experienced relapse after autologous stem cell transplantation, and brentuximab vedotin exposure varied. Study-level results: Newly diagnosed and completely responding patients shared comparable baseline diversity.

This clone was counted once. Antigen unknown. One end of the junction does not line up with germline, which may come from a read error. This material consisted of peripheral blood mononuclear cells (PBMCs), taken before the fourth cycle of nivolumab. This receptor was obtained from a human donor with classical Hodgkin lymphoma. The genes are TRBV28 and TRBJ1-5; 9 nucleotides align to TRBD1. This CDR3 is CVSSFMGQGHQPQHF. CDR3 in DNA: TGTGTCAGCAGTTTTATGGGACAGGGCCATCAGCCCCAGCATTTT.